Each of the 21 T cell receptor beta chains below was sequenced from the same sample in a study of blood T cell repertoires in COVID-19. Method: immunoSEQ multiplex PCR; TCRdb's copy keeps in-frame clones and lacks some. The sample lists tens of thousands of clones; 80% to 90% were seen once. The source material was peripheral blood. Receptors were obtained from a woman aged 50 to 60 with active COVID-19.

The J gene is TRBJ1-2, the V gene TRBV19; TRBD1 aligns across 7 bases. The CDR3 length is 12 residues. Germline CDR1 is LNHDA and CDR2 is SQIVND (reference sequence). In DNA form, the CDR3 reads TGTGCAGCCGGGACAGCCTTCTATGGCTACACCTTC. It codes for CAAGTAFYGYTF.

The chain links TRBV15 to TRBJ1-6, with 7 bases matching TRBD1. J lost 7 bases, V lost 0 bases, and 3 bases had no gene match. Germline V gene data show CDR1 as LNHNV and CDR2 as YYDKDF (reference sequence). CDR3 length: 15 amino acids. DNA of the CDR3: TGTGCCACCAGCAGAGAAAAGGGGGCAAATTCACCCCTCCACTTT. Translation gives CATSREKGANSPLHF.

Here the CDR3 reads CASSLLAATDEQYF. In nucleotides, the CDR3 is TGTGCCAGCAGCCTACTAGCGGCGACCGACGAGCAGTACTTC. The chain joins TRBV3-1 (or the pseudogene TRBV3-2) to TRBJ2-7; 8 nucleotides match TRBD2. The CDR3 extends over 14 amino acids. The J segment lost 5 bases and the V segment lost 4 bases, leaving 7 bases of the junction unmatched. Germline V gene sequence: CDR1 LGHDT, CDR2 YNNKEL (reference sequence).

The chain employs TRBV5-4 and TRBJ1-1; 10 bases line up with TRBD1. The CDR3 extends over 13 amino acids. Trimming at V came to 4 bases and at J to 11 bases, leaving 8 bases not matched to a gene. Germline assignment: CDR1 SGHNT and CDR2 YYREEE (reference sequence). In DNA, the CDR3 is TGTGCCAGCAGCGTTGGACCGGGACAGGGGGCTTTCTTT. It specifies CASSVGPGQGAFF.

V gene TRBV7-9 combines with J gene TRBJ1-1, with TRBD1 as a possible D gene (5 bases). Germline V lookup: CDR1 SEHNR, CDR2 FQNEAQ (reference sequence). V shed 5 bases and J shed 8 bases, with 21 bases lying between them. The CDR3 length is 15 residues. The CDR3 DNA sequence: TGTGCCAGCAGCCGCCTCCGGGGACTCATGACCGAAGCTTTCTTT. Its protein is CASSRLRGLMTEAFF.

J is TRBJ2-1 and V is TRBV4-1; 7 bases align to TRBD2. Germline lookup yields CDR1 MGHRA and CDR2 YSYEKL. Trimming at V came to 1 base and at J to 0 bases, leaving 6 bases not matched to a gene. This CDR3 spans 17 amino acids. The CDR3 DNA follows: TGCGCCAGCAGCCAAGTGGGGGGAGGGAGCTCCTACAATGAGCAGTTCTTC. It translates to CASSQVGGGSSYNEQFF.

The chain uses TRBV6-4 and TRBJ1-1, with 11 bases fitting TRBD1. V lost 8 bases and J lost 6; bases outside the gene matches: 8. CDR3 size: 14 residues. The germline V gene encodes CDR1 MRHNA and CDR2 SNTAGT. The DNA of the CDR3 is TGTGCCAGCTTTAGACCGGGACAGGGGGCTGAAGCTTTCTTT. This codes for CASFRPGQGAEAFF.

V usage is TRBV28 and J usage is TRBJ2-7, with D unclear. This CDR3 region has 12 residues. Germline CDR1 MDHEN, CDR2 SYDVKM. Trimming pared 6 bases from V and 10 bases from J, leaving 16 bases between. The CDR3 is CASSLRSGEQYF. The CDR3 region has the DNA TGTGCCAGCAGCCTCCGGTCAGGCGAACAGTACTTC. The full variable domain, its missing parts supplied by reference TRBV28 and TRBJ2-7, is DVKVTQSSRYLVKRTGEKVFLECVQDMDHENMFWYRQDPGLGLRLIYFSYDVKMKEKGDIPEGYSVSREKKERFSLILESASTNQTSMYLCASSLRSGEQYFGPGTRLTVT.

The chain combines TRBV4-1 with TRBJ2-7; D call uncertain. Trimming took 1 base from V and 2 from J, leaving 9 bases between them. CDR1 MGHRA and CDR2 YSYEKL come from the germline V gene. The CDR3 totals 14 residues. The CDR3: CASSQGNEAYEQYF. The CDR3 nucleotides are TGCGCCAGCAGCCAAGGAAACGAGGCCTACGAGCAGTACTTC.

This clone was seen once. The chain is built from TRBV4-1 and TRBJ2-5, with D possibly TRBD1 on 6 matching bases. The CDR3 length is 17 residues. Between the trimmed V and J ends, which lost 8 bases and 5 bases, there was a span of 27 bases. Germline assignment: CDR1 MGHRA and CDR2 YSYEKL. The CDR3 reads CASRPLFKGQLRETQYF. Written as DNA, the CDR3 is TGCGCCAGCCGCCCGCTATTTAAGGGACAACTCCGGGAGACCCAGTACTTC.

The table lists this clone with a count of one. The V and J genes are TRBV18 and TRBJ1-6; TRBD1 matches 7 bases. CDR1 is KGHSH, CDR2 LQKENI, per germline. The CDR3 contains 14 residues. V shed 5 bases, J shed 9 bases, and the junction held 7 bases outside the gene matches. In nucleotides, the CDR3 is TGTGCCAGCTCAGCCGGGACAGAGGGTTCACCCCTCCACTTT. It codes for CASSAGTEGSPLHF.

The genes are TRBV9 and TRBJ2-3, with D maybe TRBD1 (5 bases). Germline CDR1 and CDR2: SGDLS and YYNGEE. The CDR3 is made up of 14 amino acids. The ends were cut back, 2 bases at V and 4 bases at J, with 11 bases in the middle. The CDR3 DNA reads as TGTGCCAGCAGCGTTTTAGGGGCGGCAGATACGCAGTATTTT. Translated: CASSVLGAADTQYF.

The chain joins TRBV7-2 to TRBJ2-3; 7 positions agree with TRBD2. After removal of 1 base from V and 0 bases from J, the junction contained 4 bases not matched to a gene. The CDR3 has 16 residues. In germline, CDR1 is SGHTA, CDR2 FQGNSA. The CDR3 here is CASSLVAGTSTDTQYF. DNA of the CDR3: TGTGCCAGCAGCTTAGTAGCGGGCACCAGCACAGATACGCAGTATTTT. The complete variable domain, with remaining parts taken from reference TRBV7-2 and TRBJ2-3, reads GAGVSQSPSNKVTEKGKDVELRCDPISGHTALYWYRQSLGQGLEFLIYFQGNSAPDKSGLPSDRFSAERTGGSVSTLTIQRTQQEDSAVYLCASSLVAGTSTDTQYFGPGTRLTVL.

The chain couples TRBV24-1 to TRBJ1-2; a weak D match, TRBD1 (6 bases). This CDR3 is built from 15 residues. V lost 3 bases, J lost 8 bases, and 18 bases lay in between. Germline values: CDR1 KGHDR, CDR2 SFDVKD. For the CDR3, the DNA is TGTGCCACCAGTGATGGCTTACAGGGACCCTGGGGCTACACCTTC. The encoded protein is CATSDGLQGPWGYTF.

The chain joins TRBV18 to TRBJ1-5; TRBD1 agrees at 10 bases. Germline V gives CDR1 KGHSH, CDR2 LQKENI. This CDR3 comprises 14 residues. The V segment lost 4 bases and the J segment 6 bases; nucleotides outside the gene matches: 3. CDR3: CASSLGQGVQPQHF. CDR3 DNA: TGTGCCAGCTCACTCGGACAGGGGGTTCAGCCCCAGCATTTT.

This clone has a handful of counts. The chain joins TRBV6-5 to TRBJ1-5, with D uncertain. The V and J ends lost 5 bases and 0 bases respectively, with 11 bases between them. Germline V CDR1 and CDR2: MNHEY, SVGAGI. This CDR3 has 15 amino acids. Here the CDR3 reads CASSNTPYSNQPQHF. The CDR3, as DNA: TGTGCCAGCAGTAATACCCCCTATAGCAATCAGCCCCAGCATTTT.

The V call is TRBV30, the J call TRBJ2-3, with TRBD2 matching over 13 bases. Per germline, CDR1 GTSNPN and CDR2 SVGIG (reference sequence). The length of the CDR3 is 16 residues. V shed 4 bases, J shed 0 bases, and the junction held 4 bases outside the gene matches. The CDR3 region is CAWTKGLAGSTDTQYF. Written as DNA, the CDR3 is TGTGCCTGGACTAAGGGACTAGCGGGGAGCACAGATACGCAGTATTTT.

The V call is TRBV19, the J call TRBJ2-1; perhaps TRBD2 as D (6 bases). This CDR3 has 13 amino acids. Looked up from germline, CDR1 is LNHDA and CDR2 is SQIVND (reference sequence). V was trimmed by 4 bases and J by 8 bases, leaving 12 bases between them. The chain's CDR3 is CASSSAWGDEQFF. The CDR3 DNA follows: TGTGCCAGTAGTAGTGCTTGGGGGGATGAGCAGTTCTTC.

This CDR3 is CASSLSADAGAGEQFF. Here the CDR3 DNA reads TGTGCCAGCAGTTTATCGGCGGATGCGGGGGCCGGTGAGCAGTTCTTC. The chain has TRBV27 and TRBJ2-1; weak D call: TRBD2 (7 bases). The germline V gene has CDR1 MNHEY and CDR2 SMNVEV (reference sequence). The CDR3 is 16 amino acids. With 0 bases removed from V and 9 bases from J, the gap between germline ends came to 18 bases.

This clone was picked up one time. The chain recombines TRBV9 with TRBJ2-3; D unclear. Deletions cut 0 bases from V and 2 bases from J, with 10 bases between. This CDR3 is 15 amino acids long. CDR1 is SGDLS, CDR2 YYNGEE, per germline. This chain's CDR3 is CASSVASLYTDTQYF. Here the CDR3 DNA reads TGTGCCAGCAGCGTAGCGTCTCTTTACACAGATACGCAGTATTTT.

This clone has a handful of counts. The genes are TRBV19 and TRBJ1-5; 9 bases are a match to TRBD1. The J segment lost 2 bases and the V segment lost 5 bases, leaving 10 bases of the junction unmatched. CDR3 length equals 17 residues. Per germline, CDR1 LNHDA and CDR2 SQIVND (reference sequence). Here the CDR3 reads CASSFPQGAGGNQPQHF. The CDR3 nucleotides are TGTGCCAGTAGTTTTCCACAGGGGGCGGGGGGCAATCAGCCCCAGCATTTT.